This T cell receptor beta chain was identified during a study of blood T cell repertoires in COVID-19. Generated by immunoSEQ multiplex PCR, the TCRdb table keeps only in-frame clones and is missing some. The data show around 250,000 clones, 80% to 85% seen once. Germline assignment: CDR1 SGHTA and CDR2 FQGNSA. This CDR3 has 16 residues. The germline V and J ends were trimmed by 5 bases and 7 bases, with 18 bases remaining between them. Sequenced material: peripheral blood. The rearrangement uses TRBV7-2 and TRBJ1-6, with D possibly matching TRBD1 (6 bases). This clonotype was obtained from a middle-aged woman who had recovered from COVID-19. CDR3 in DNA: TGTGCCAGCAGCGTATCCGCCAGGGGCACCAATTCACCCCTCCACTTT. It codes for CASSVSARGTNSPLHF.